Shown below are 10 T cell receptor beta chains from a single sample sequenced in a study of a mutant IDH1 vaccine in newly diagnosed glioma. Using immunoSEQ multiplex PCR, the repertoire was profiled, and TCRdb retains in-frame clones only, with some absent. Of some 46,000 clones in the sample, 85% to 95% were seen once. Time point of the sample: week 35, safety follow-up. Every single dose of the vaccine, 300 ug of mutant IDH1 20-mer peptide, came with topical imiquimod. These receptors have no identified antigens. The sequencing here drew on PBMCs, taken from a glioma patient whose treatment included an IDH1 peptide vaccine. These receptors all come from a man aged 50 or older with glioma.

J is TRBJ2-5 and V is TRBV15, with D uncertain. This CDR3 contains 16 residues. Trimming removed 1 base from V and 2 bases from J, with 14 bases in between. In germline, CDR1 is LNHNV, CDR2 YYDKDF (reference sequence). This CDR3 is CATSRGWGNGQETQYF. The CDR3 nucleotides are TGTGCCACCAGCAGAGGTTGGGGAAATGGTCAAGAGACCCAGTACTTC.

This chain links TRBV29-1 with TRBJ1-1, with 7 bases fitting TRBD1. This CDR3 has 19 amino acids. V shed 0 bases, J shed 2 bases, and the junction held 18 bases outside the gene matches. Per the germline V gene, CDR1 is SQVTM and CDR2 is ANQGSEA. CDR3 residues: CSVEEVPGGQKGPNTEAFF. The CDR3 nucleotides are TGCAGCGTTGAAGAAGTGCCAGGGGGACAAAAAGGGCCTAACACTGAAGCTTTCTTT.

Here the CDR3 DNA reads TGTGCCAGCAGCCTAGAAAAGGTGGCCGGGGAGCTGTTTTTT. This encodes CASSLEKVAGELFF. This chain links TRBV7-9 with TRBJ2-2; D not certain. The V gene lost 5 bases and the J gene lost 6 bases, with 13 bases spanning the gap. Germline V gives CDR1 SEHNR, CDR2 FQNEAQ (reference sequence). The CDR3 contains 14 residues.

This sequence joins TRBV19 and TRBJ1-2; 8 bases map to TRBD1. This CDR3 is 15 amino acids long. Trimming cost V 6 bases and J 1 base; bases outside gene matches: 7. The germline V gene has CDR1 LNHDA and CDR2 SQIVND (reference sequence). The CDR3 reads CASRATGDYNYGYTF. The DNA of the CDR3 is TGTGCCAGTAGAGCGACAGGGGACTATAACTATGGCTACACCTTC.

The V and J genes are TRBV2 and TRBJ1-1, with D hard to call. The CDR3 is made up of 14 amino acids. Between the trimmed V and J ends, which lost 2 bases and 8 bases, there was a span of 15 bases. Germline CDR1 SNHLY, CDR2 FYNNEI. The CDR3 sequence: CASSEQGPSTEAFF. As DNA, the CDR3 is TGTGCCAGCAGTGAACAAGGTCCCAGTACGGAAGCTTTCTTT.

This clone was found once. J is TRBJ1-1 and V is TRBV7-9; D is unresolved. This CDR3 has 14 residues. From germline, CDR1 is SEHNR and CDR2 FQNEAQ (reference sequence). With 1 base removed from V and 6 bases from J, the gap between germline ends came to 12 bases. In DNA, the CDR3 is TGTGCCAGCAGCTTAGTGGCGGGAATCCCTGAAGCTTTCTTT. This sequence encodes CASSLVAGIPEAFF.

The V and J genes are TRBV7-8 and TRBJ2-1; 13 bases agree with TRBD2. V was pared by 4 bases and J by 9 bases, with 6 bases of the junction left unmatched. Germline CDR1 and CDR2: SGHVS and FQNEAQ. The CDR3 extends over 15 amino acids. The CDR3 reads CASSYTSGRASEQFF. The CDR3 DNA reads as TGTGCCAGCAGCTACACTAGCGGGAGGGCTAGTGAGCAGTTCTTC.

V is TRBV6-5 and J is TRBJ2-1, with 8 bases lining up with TRBD1. Looked up from germline, CDR1 is MNHEY and CDR2 is SVGAGI. The CDR3 has 16 residues. Losses at the gene ends were 2 bases for V and 1 base for J; bases not matched to a gene: 4. The CDR3 region has the DNA TGTGCCAGCAGTTACCGACAGGGGCGATCCTACAATGAGCAGTTCTTC. It encodes CASSYRQGRSYNEQFF.

The rearrangement joins TRBV27 to TRBJ1-5; 12 nucleotides align to TRBD1. The CDR3 covers 16 residues. The ends lost 1 base at V and 7 bases at J; junction bases unmatched: 5. Germline V gene data show CDR1 as MNHEY and CDR2 as SMNVEV (reference sequence). CDR3 DNA sequence: TGTGCCAGCAGTTTATGGGGACAGGGGGCTCGGCAGCCCCAGCATTTT. This encodes CASSLWGQGARQPQHF.

In nucleotides, the CDR3 is TGCGCCAGCAGTGTGGGGGCGCGGGGAGAGACCCAGTACTTC. Translated, it gives CASSVGARGETQYF. The V and J genes are TRBV10-1 and TRBJ2-5; D could derive from TRBD1 or TRBD2 (6 bases each). V was cut by 4 bases and J by 4 bases, with 13 bases left in between. The CDR3 consists of 14 residues. Germline V CDR1 and CDR2: WNHNN, SYGVQD (reference sequence).